These T cell receptor beta chains were read from a single sample in a study of T cells after yellow fever vaccination. TCRdb called the 5' RACE reads again in MiXCR, with one record for every CDR3 protein. The table lists 350,000 or so distinct CDR3 sequences, roughly 8.4% of them singletons. The sequencing here drew on PBMCs, taken around 45 days after the first yellow fever vaccination. All receptors come from a man aged 18 to 30 who received the YFV17D yellow fever vaccine. CDR3s include the opening cysteine and the closing phenylalanine or tryptophan. A D gene is named only where the DNA matches it firmly. Rows give clone size only sometimes, using once, few, many, or a class for an expanded clone.

D gene	J gene	V gene	clone size	CDR3 protein	CDR3 DNA
TRBD2	TRBJ2-3	TRBV12-3/TRBV12-4	.	CASKSGGSVSSDTQYF	TGTGCCAGCAAAAGCGGGGGGAGTGTTAGCTCAGATACGCAGTATTTT
.	TRBJ2-7	TRBV4-3	.	CASSQEGLRTYEQYF	TGCGCCAGCAGCCAAGAGGGTCTGAGAACCTACGAGCAGTACTTC
.	TRBJ2-7	TRBV14	.	CASSQDGGFSYEQYF	TGTGCCAGCAGCCAAGATGGGGGTTTCTCCTACGAGCAGTACTTC
TRBD1	TRBJ2-3	TRBV7-6	few	CASSLASGQGVDTQYF	TGTGCCAGCAGCTTAGCTAGTGGGCAGGGGGTTGATACGCAGTATTTT
.	TRBJ2-2	TRBV5-1	many	CASRLGLTTGELFF	TGCGCCAGCAGGTTGGGACTTACCACCGGGGAGCTGTTTTTT
TRBD2	TRBJ2-3	TRBV7-2	.	CASSLELAGGLNVREYF	TGTGCCAGCAGCTTGGAGTTAGCGGGGGGCCTCAATGTGAGGGAGTATTTT
TRBD1	TRBJ1-6	TRBV7-9	many	CASSLGTGAYNSPLHF	TGTGCCAGCAGCTTAGGGACAGGTGCTTATAATTCACCCCTCCACTTT
.	TRBJ2-5	TRBV7-7	.	CASSPTNQETQYF	TGTGCCAGCAGCCCTACTAACCAAGAGACCCAGTACTTC
.	TRBJ2-4	TRBV28	.	CASSLPQGFLAKNIQYF	TGTGCCAGCAGTTTACCTCAGGGGTTTCTAGCCAAAAACATTCAGTACTTC
TRBD1	TRBJ1-1	TRBV7-8	.	CASSSQTGGTTEAFF	TGTGCCAGCAGCTCGCAGACAGGGGGAACCACTGAAGCTTTCTTT
.	TRBJ1-3	TRBV4-3	.	CASSQDRGSSSGNTIYF	TGCGCCAGCAGCCAAGATAGGGGCAGCTCCTCTGGAAACACCATATATTTT
TRBD2	TRBJ2-5	TRBV10-3	few	CAISEAGGETQYF	TGTGCCATCAGCGAAGCGGGGGGGGAGACCCAGTACTTC
TRBD2	TRBJ2-3	TRBV13	.	CASSTPLAGGADTQYF	TGTGCCAGCAGCACCCCCCTAGCGGGGGGAGCAGATACGCAGTATTTT
TRBD2	TRBJ2-1	TRBV12-3/TRBV12-4	many	CASRPHGGGTPGEQFF	TGTGCCAGCAGACCCCATGGCGGGGGGACCCCAGGTGAGCAGTTCTTC
.	TRBJ1-1	TRBV6-5	few	CASSYSKGGAHTEAFF	TGTGCCAGCAGTTACTCAAAGGGGGGGGCCCACACTGAAGCTTTCTTT
.	TRBJ2-5	TRBV20-1	.	CSARVLAGTETQYF	TGCAGTGCTAGAGTGTTGGCGGGGACAGAGACCCAGTACTTC